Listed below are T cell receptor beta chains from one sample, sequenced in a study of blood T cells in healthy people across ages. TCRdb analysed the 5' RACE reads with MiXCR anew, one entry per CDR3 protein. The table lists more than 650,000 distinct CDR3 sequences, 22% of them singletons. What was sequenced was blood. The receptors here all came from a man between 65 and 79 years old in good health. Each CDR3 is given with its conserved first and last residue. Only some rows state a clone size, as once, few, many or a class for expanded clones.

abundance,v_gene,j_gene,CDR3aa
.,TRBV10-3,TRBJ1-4,CAIRGRENEKLFF
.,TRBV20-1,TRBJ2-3,CSAHRTSGLTDTRYF
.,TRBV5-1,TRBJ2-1,CASSLAQGDNEQFF
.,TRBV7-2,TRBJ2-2,CASSLEEGTGELFF
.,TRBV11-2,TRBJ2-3,CASRGNEQTEDTQYF
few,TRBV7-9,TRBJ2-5,CASTSTQGLETQYF
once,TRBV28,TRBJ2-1,CASRDRTSGGAYNEQFF
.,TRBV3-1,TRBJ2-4,CASSQVPQTTVEYF
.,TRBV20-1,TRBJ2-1,CSRRGGRSNEQFF
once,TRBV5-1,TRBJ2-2,CASSSQAGTGELFF
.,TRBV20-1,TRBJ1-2,CSANLDNGYTF
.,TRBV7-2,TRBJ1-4,CASSFSREGKLFF
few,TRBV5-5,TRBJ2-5,CASSLPTEKETQYF
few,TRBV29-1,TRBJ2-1,CSVVHGQRVNEQFF
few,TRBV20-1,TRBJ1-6,CSVGRTANNSPLHF
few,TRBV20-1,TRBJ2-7,CSVFGTESYEQYF
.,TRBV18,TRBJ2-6,CASSRERAGANVLTF
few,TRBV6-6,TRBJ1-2,CASSYESGFGYTF
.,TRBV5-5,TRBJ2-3,CASEEKRDF
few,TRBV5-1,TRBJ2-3,CASSLEASAGDTRYF
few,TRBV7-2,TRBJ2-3,CASSLAGTSGADTQYF
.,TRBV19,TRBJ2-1,CASSIQGQSSYNEQFF
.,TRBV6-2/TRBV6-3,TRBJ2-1,CASSFSHNNEQFF
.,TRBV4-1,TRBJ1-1,CASSQEGQGGTEAFF
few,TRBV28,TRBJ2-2,CASSLISRYTGELFF
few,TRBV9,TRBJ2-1,CASSLLDRGHNEQFF
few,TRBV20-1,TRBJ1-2,CSARPEAARDYGYTF
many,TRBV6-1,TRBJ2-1,CASTEAGYNEQFF